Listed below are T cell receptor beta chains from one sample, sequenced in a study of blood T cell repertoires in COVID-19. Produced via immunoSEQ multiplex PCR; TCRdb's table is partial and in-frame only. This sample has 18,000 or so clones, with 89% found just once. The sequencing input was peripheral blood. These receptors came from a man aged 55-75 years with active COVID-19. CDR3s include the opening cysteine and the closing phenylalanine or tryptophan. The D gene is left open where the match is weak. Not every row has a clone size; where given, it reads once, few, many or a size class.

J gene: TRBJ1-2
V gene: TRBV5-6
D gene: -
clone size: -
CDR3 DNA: TGTGCCAGCAGCCCCCCGGGTCGCGGCTACACCTTC
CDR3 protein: CASSPPGRGYTF

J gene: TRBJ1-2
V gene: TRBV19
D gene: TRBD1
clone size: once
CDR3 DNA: TGTGCCACACAAGGACAGGGTAGTAACTATGGCTACACCTTC
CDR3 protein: CATQGQGSNYGYTF

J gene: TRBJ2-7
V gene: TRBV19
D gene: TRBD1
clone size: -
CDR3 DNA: TGTGCCAGTAGAGGGACAGACCTAACGGCCTTTTACGAGCAGTACTTC
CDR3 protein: CASRGTDLTAFYEQYF

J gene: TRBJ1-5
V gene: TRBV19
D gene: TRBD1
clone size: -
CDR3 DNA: TGTGCCAGTAATCTCGCGGGGACAGGGGGACAGCCCCAGCATTTT
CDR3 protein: CASNLAGTGGQPQHF

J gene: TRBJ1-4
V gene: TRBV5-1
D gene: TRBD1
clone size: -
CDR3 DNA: TGCGCCAGCAGCTTAGGGGGCTCTAATGAAAAACTGTTTTTT
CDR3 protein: CASSLGGSNEKLFF

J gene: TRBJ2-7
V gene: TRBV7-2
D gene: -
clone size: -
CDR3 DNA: TGTGCCAGCAGCCACACCGGAGGGAACGCCTACGAGCAGTACTTC
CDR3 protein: CASSHTGGNAYEQYF

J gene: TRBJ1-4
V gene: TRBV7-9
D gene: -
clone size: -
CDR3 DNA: TGTGCCAGCAGCTTTCGGGGAAATGAAAAACTGTTTTTT
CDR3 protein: CASSFRGNEKLFF

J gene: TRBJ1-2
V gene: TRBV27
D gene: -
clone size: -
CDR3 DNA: TGTGCCAGCAGTCCGACCCCGAATACAGATAACTATGGCTACACCTTC
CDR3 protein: CASSPTPNTDNYGYTF

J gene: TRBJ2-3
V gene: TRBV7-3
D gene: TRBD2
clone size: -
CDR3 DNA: TGTGCCAGCAGCCCTAGCGGCCTAGCAGGCGATACGCAGTATTTT
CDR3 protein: CASSPSGLAGDTQYF

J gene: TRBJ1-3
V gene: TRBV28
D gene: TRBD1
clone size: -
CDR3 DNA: TGTGCCAGCAGCCCTTCAGGGGGACGTGGAAACACCATATATTTT
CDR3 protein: CASSPSGGRGNTIYF

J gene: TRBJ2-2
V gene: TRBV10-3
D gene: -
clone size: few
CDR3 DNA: TGTGCCATCAGTGAAGGGACAAATACCGGGGAGCTGTTTTTT
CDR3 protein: CAISEGTNTGELFF

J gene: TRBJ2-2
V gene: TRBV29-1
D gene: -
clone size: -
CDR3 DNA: TGCAGCGTTGTTGTCTACTCGAACACCGGGGAGCTGTTTTTT
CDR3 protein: CSVVVYSNTGELFF

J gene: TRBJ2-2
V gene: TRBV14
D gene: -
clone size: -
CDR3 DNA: TGTGCCAGCAGCCAAGATATGGCAGGGAACACCGGGGAGCTGTTTTTT
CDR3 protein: CASSQDMAGNTGELFF

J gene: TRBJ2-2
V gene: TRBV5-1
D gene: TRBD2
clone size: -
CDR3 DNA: TGCGCCAGCAACTTAGCGGGAGGTCCCGGGGAGCTGTTTTTT
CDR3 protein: CASNLAGGPGELFF

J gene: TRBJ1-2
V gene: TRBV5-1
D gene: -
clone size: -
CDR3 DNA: TGCGCCAGCAGCTTGGTATCAGGGGTCTATGGCTACACCTTC
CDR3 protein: CASSLVSGVYGYTF

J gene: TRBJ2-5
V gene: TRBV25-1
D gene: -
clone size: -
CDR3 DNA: TGTGCCAGCAGTGCCCGGCGTCAGGGGGGCACCCTCCAAGAGACCCAGTACTTC
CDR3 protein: CASSARRQGGTLQETQYF

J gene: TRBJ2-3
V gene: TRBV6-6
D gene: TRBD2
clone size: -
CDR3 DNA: TGTGCCAGCAGGGCCTCAGCGGGGGCAATCACAGATACGCAGTATTTT
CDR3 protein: CASRASAGAITDTQYF

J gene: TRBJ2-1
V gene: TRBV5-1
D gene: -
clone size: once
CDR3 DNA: TGCGCCAGCAGCTTGTCTTATTTAGAGCAGTTCTTC
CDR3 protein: CASSLSYLEQFF

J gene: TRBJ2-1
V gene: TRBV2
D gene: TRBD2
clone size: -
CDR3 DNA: TGTGCCAGCCACGGCCTAGCGGCCGAGCAGTTCTTC
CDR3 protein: CASHGLAAEQFF

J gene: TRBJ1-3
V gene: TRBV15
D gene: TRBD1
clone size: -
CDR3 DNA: TGTGCCACCAGCAGAGATCCGGGACAGATTCACTCTGGAAACACCATATATTTT
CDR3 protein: CATSRDPGQIHSGNTIYF

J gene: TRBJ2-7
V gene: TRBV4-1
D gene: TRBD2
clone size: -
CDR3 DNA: TGCGCCAGCAGCCAAGATTGGTTCCCAACTAGCGGGAGCCTCTCCTACGAGCAGTACTTC
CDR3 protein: CASSQDWFPTSGSLSYEQYF

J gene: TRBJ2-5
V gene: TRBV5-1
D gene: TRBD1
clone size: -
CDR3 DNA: TGCGCCAGCAGCTTACCAGGGGGCCATGAGACCCAGTACTTC
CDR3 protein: CASSLPGGHETQYF

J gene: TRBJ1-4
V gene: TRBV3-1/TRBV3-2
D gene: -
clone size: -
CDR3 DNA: TGTGCCAGCAGCCAATGGGGGGATGAAAAACTGTTTTTT
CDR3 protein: CASSQWGDEKLFF

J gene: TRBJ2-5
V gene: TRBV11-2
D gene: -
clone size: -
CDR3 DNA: TGTGCCAGCAGAGGGGCGTTCCAAGAGACCCAGTACTTC
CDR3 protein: CASRGAFQETQYF

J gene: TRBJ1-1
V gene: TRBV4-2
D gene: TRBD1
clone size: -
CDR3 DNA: TGTGCCAGCAGCCGAAGCCTCCGGACAGGGGGTCGTAGGACTGAAGCTTTCTTT
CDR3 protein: CASSRSLRTGGRRTEAFF

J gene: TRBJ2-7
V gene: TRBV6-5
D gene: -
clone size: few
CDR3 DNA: TGTGCCAGCCCCGGACAGTTAGTGAATTACTTC
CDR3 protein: CASPGQLVNYF

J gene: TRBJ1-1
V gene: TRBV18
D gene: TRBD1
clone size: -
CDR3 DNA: TGTGCCAGCTCATCGAGGGACAGGGATGTTGAAGCTTTCTTT
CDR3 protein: CASSSRDRDVEAFF

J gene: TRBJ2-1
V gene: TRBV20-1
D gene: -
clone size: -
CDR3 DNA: TGCAGTGCTACGACTAGAGAGCAGTTCTTC
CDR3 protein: CSATTREQFF

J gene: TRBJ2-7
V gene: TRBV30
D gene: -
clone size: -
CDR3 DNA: TGTGCCTGGAGTCCCGGGACCTACGAGCAGTACTTC
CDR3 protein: CAWSPGTYEQYF

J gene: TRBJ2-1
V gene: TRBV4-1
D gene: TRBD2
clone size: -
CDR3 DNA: TGCGCCAGCAGCCAAACAGGGGTGACTAGCGGGAGATTGAACAATGAGCAGTTCTTC
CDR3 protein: CASSQTGVTSGRLNNEQFF

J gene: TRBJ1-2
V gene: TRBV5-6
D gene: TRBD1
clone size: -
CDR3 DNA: TGTGCCAGCAGCTTTCGCCAGGGGGCGCGTGGCTACACCTTC
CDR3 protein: CASSFRQGARGYTF

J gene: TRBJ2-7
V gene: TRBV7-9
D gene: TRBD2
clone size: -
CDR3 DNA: TGTGCCAGCAGCTTAGCCACGGTGGGGGGGTACGAGCAGTACTTC
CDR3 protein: CASSLATVGGYEQYF

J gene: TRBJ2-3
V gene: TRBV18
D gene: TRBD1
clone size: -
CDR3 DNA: TGTGCCAGCTCCTACACAGGGGTCGCAGATACGCAGTATTTT
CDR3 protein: CASSYTGVADTQYF

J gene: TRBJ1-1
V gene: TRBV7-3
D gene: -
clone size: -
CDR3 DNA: TGTGCCAGCAGGGAGGCGGCGGGCACTGAAGCTTTCTTT
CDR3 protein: CASREAAGTEAFF

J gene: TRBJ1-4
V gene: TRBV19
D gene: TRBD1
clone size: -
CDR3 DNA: TGTGCCAGTAGTGGGCAGGGGGGTTTTGAAAAACTGTTTTTT
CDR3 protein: CASSGQGGFEKLFF

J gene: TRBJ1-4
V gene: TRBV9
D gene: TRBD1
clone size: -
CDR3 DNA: TGTGCCAGCAGCGTCGGGACAGGGAAAGGCTTAATGGGTGAAAAACTGTTTTTT
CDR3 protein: CASSVGTGKGLMGEKLFF

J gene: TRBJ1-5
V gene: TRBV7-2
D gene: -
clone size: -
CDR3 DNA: TGTGCCAGCAGCCCCTCGAATCAGCCCCAGCATTTT
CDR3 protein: CASSPSNQPQHF

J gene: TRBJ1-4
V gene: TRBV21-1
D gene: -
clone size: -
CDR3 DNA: TGTGCCAGCAGCAACCTATCGATCGAGTTTAATGAAAAACTGTTTTTT
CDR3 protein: CASSNLSIEFNEKLFF

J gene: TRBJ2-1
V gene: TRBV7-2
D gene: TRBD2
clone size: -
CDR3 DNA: TGTGCCAGCAGCTTAGACCTAGCGGGAGGCAATGAGCAGTTCTTC
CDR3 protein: CASSLDLAGGNEQFF

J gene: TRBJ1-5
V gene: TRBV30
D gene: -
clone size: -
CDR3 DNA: TGTGCCTGGAGTACTAGGATAAATCAGCCCCAGCATTTT
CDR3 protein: CAWSTRINQPQHF

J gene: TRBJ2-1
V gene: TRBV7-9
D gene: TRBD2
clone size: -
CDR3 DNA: TGTGCCAGCAGCTTAACTAGCGGCAAGTACAATGAGCAGTTCTTC
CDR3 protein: CASSLTSGKYNEQFF

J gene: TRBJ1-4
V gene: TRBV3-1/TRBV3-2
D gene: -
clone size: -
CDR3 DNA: TGTGCCAGCAGCCAATTCGGACAGAATGAAAAACTGTTTTTT
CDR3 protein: CASSQFGQNEKLFF

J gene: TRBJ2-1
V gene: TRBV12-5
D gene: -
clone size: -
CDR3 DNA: TGTGCTAGTGGTGGAGGATACAGCTCCTACAATGAGCAGTTCTTC
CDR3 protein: CASGGGYSSYNEQFF

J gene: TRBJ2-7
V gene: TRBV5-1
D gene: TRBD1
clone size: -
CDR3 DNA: TGCGCCAGCAGCCTAGGGACAGGATACGAGCAGTACTTC
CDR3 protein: CASSLGTGYEQYF

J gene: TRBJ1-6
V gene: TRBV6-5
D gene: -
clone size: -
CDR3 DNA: TGTGCCAGCACTACAGCAACTAATTCACCCCTCCACTTT
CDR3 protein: CASTTATNSPLHF

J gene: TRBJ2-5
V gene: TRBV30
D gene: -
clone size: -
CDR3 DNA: TGTGCCTGGAGTGTACGGGGTGAGACCCAGTACTTC
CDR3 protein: CAWSVRGETQYF

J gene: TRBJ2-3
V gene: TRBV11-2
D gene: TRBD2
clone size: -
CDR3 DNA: TGTGCCAGCAATCCTAGCGGGACCACAGATACGCAGTATTTT
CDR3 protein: CASNPSGTTDTQYF

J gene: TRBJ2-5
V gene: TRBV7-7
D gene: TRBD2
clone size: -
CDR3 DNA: TGTGCTAGCAGCTTAACCCATAGCGGGGGCGAGACCCAGTACTTC
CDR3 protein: CASSLTHSGGETQYF

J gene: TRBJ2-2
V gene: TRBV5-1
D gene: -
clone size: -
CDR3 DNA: TGCGCCAGCAGCTTGCCCAGGGGCGACCCGAACACCGGGGAGCTGTTTTTT
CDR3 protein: CASSLPRGDPNTGELFF

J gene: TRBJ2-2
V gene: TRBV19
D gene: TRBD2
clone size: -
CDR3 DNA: TGTGCCAGTAGTATCCTAGCGGGAAACACCGGGGAGCTGTTTTTT
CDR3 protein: CASSILAGNTGELFF

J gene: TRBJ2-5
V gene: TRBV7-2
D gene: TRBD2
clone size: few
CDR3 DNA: TGTGCCAGCAGGATAGCGGGAGGACAAGAGACCCAGTACTTC
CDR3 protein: CASRIAGGQETQYF

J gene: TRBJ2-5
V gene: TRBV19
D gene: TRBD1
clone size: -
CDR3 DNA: TGTGCCAGTAGTGCCCGGGACAGCCAAGAGACCCAGTACTTC
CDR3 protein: CASSARDSQETQYF

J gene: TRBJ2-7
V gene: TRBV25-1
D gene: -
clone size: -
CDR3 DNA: TGTGCCAGCAGTGCCCTAGAGGGCAACTCCTACGAGCAGTACTTC
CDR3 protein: CASSALEGNSYEQYF

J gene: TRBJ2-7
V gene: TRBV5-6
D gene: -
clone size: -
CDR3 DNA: TGTGCCAGCAGCTTGGGTGTGACAGAACCCTACGAGCAGTACTTC
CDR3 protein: CASSLGVTEPYEQYF

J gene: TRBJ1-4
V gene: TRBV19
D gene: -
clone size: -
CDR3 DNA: TGTGCCAGTAGTATAGGCCTAGCAACTAATGAAAAACTGTTTTTT
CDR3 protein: CASSIGLATNEKLFF

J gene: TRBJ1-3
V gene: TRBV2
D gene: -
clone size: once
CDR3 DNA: TGTGCCAGCAGTCAGACAGGCCCTGGAAACACCATATATTTT
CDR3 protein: CASSQTGPGNTIYF

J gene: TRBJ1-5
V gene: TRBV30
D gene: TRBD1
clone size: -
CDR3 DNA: TGTGCCTGGAGAACCCCCGGGACAGGGTCCAATCAGCCCCAGCATTTT
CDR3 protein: CAWRTPGTGSNQPQHF

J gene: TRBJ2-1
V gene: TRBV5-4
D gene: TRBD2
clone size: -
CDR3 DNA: TGTGCCAGCAGCTTGAGAGCGGGAGGGTGGGAGCAGTTCTTC
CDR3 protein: CASSLRAGGWEQFF

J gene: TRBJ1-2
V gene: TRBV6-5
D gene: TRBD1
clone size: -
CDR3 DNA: TGTGCCAGCCCGGGGACAGGATCCTCTAACTATGGCTACACCTTC
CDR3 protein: CASPGTGSSNYGYTF